This TCR beta chain emerged from a study of T cells after yellow fever vaccination. Study context: SMART-Seq v4 Ultra Low Input handled preparation of low-cell-number fractions.

Points from the study as a whole: From the bulk population, abundant clonotypes could contaminate and appear within FACS-sorted repertoires. Boosting was followed by the reappearance of most primary-vaccination clones (around 95% CD4, about 90% CD8). Clonotypes shared by both compartments, CD4 and CD8, made up a small share.

This clonotype has ten or more counts. Its antigen is as yet unknown. MiXCR was run by TCRdb on the 5' RACE reads, yielding one entry per CDR3 protein. The sample records 70,000 or so distinct CDR3 sequences, 5.9% being singletons. The germline V gene encodes CDR1 LGHNA and CDR2 YNFKEQ. V was pared by 5 bases and J by 4 bases, with 12 bases between. This CDR3 spans 13 amino acids. The input for sequencing was CD4+ T cells sorted from PBMCs, taken roughly 15 days after the first yellow fever vaccination. This sequence was found in a man between 18 and 35 years old who received the YFV17D yellow fever vaccine. The genes are TRBV4-2 and TRBJ2-7; weak D call: TRBD2 (6 bases). In nucleotides, the CDR3 is TGTGCCAGCAGCAATTCGGCGGGATACGAGCAGTACTTC. It is translated as CASSNSAGYEQYF.